This TCR beta chain originates from a study of blood T cell repertoires in COVID-19. About the study: Whether acute or convalescent, the COVID-19 samples came from the United States, Italy and Spain. T cells, B-cell-depleted T cells, or PBMCs supplied cDNA or gDNA.

The data were produced by immunoSEQ multiplex PCR, yet TCRdb's version contains in-frame clones alone and is incomplete. The data show fewer than 110,000 clones, approximately 87% seen once. Germline values: CDR1 LNHNV, CDR2 YYDKDF (reference sequence). J lost 3 bases, V lost 5 bases, and 13 bases had no gene match. CDR3 length equals 17 residues. The source material was peripheral blood. This clonotype originated in a woman aged 30 to 39 with acute or convalescent COVID-19. The chain has TRBV15 and TRBJ2-3, with TRBD2 identical over 8 bases. The CDR3 spells CATSVSFGTGGTDTQYF. The CDR3 nucleotides read TGTGCCACCAGCGTATCATTTGGGACGGGGGGGACAGATACGCAGTATTTT.